This T cell receptor beta chain was profiled in a study of radiotherapy plus CTLA-4 blockade in lung cancer (dated 2018 in TCRdb). Regarding the study in general: Objective responses were observed in around 20% of enrolled patients, and disease control was achieved in 30% to 40%.

The study evaluated CTLA-4 blockade (ipilimumab) given together with focal radiation therapy in patients who had chemo-refractory metastatic non-small-cell lung cancer. Here is what the overall study found, with its caveats: After treatment with radiotherapy and ipilimumab, TCR clones that came from tumors expanded in the peripheral blood. Increased serum interferon-beta after radiation, together with early dynamic changes in blood T cell clones, were reported to be the strongest predictors of response.

The V and J ends are trimmed by 6 bases and 1 base, leaving 12 bases between them. The CDR3 runs 14 residues from the cysteine to the phenylalanine. The entry retains the CDR3 DNA only, 42 bases that are in frame from base 1. Sequences MDHEN (CDR1) and SYDVKM (CDR2) are obtained from the germline V gene. Preparation of the library involved the immunoSEQ multiplex PCR assay. TCRdb took this table from immuneACCESS and kept in-frame rearrangements with V and J called. Such tables lack part of the clones; where checked against another copy, unresolved V genes explain under half of the gap, and the rest is unexplained. This sample lists 65,000 to 85,000 clones; under 75% were detected once. The top ten hold roughly 9.8% of the sample. This clone was detected ten times or more. What this receptor recognizes is not known. Nothing much larger sits one base from this clone, and base qualities are not available.

This clonotype originated in a human donor with non-small cell lung cancer whose response to radiotherapy plus ipilimumab could not be evaluated. The sequenced sample was peripheral blood, obtained from a patient treated with radiotherapy plus ipilimumab. Recombination linked TRBV28 to TRBJ1-1; tentative D gene TRBD1, with 5 bases matching. The CDR3: CASRSRVRNTEAFF. The DNA sequence follows: TGTGCCAGCAGGAGCAGGGTGAGGAACACTGAAGCTTTCTTT.